What follows are 32 T cell receptor beta chains derived from one specimen sequenced in a study of blood T cells in healthy people across ages. A J-beta primer mix and a sample-barcoded 5' primer were used in a second PCR of about 7 to 12 cycles. TCRdb reprocessed the 5' RACE reads with MiXCR, giving one entry per CDR3 protein. The repertoire has about 1 million distinct CDR3 sequences, 45% of them found once; the top ten carry under 20%. The specimen was blood. Source of these receptors: a woman aged 60 to 75 in good health.

J is TRBJ2-3 and V is TRBV5-1; D is unclear. The V end lost 1 base, the J end lost 5 bases, and 5 bases lay between the germline ends. Germline CDR1 SGHRS, CDR2 YFSETQ. CDR3 size: 12 residues. In DNA form, the CDR3 reads TGCGCCAGCAGCTTGTCTTTAGATACGCAGTATTTT. Protein product: CASSLSLDTQYF. Filled out from reference TRBV5-1 and TRBJ2-3, the complete variable domain reads KAGVTQTPRYLIKTRGQQVTLSCSPISGHRSVSWYQQTPGQGLQFLFEYFSETQRNKGNFPGRFSGRQFSNSRSEMNVSTLELGDSALYLCASSLSLDTQYFGPGTRLTVL.

The CDR3, as DNA: TGTGCCAGCAGCGAACGCGTTGGCTCTGGGGCCAACGTCCTGACTTTC. This sequence encodes CASSERVGSGANVLTF. The genes are TRBV27 and TRBJ2-6; D unclear. The CDR3 runs to 16 residues. Between the trimmed V and J ends, which lost 6 bases and 0 bases, there was a span of 12 bases. Germline values: CDR1 MNHEY, CDR2 SMNVEV (reference sequence).

This chain joins TRBV15 and TRBJ2-5; TRBD1 is a possible D gene (5 bases). V was clipped by 1 base and J by 5 bases, with 14 bases between them. Germline values: CDR1 LNHNV, CDR2 YYDKDF (reference sequence). The length of the CDR3 is 15 residues. The CDR3 bases are TGTGCCACCAGCAGAGTGCAGGGCCCCAGGGAGACCCAGTACTTC. Translated, it gives CATSRVQGPRETQYF.

The V and J genes are TRBV4-1 and TRBJ2-3, with 14 bases that match TRBD2. J gave up 1 base and V 4 bases, and 4 bases lay outside the gene matches. The CDR3 is 17 residues long. Germline CDR1 reads MGHRA; CDR2 reads YSYEKL. CDR3 nucleotides: TGCGCCAGCAGCCTAGGGACTAGCGGGAGTCGCACAGATACGCAGTATTTT. Translating gives CASSLGTSGSRTDTQYF.

The V and J genes are TRBV30 and TRBJ2-7; no clear D. This CDR3 has 12 amino acids. The germline CDR1 and CDR2 sequences are GTSNPN and SVGIG (reference sequence). V lost 4 bases, J lost 5 bases, and 12 bases lay in between. The CDR3 spells CAWTFGGHEQYF. CDR3 in DNA: TGTGCCTGGACATTTGGTGGTCACGAGCAGTACTTC.

Of note for this clonotype: A much larger clone differs from this one at a single base, so this may be a read error. The rearrangement joins TRBV6-5 to TRBJ2-4; possible D gene TRBD2, 7 bases. The end of the DNA aligns better with TRBJ2-7, so the J call may be wrong. Per germline, CDR1 MNHEY and CDR2 SVGAGI. The CDR3 loop spans 17 amino acids. CDR3 region: CASSYRPRRGGANEQYF. CDR3 DNA: TGTGCCAGCAGTTACAGGCCCCGCCGTGGGGGGGCCAACGAGCAGTACTTC.

This clonotype was detected a few times. This sequence joins TRBV21-1 and TRBJ2-7; TRBD2 is the table's D call and was not checked against the DNA. TRBV21-1 is a recognized pseudogene. This CDR3 contains 15 residues. CDR3 sequence: CASSKHSGREYEQYF. The CDR3 coding sequence is TGTGCCAGCAGCAAACATAGCGGGAGGGAATACGAGCAGTACTTC.

With respect to this clonotype: Being one base from a much bigger clone, this may be a read error. As DNA, the CDR3 is TGCGCCAACAGCGAGGACAGTTATCAGCCCCAGCATTTT. Residues: CANSEDSYQPQHF. This sequence joins TRBV5-1 and TRBJ1-5, with D possibly TRBD1 on 6 matching bases. Germline CDR1 SGHRS, CDR2 YFSETQ. The CDR3 loop spans 13 amino acids.

The V gene is TRBV15, the J gene TRBJ2-1; 8 nucleotides line up with TRBD1. The CDR3 is 15 residues long. Trimming took 4 bases from V and 7 from J; bases not matched to a gene: 9. Germline V gene data show CDR1 as LNHNV and CDR2 as YYDKDF (reference sequence). The CDR3 DNA sequence: TGTGCCACCAGCATGAAAGCAGGGGGCGGGAATGAGCAGTTCTTC. Its protein product is CATSMKAGGGNEQFF.

This clonotype was counted a single time. In DNA form, the CDR3 reads TGTGCCAGCAGCATAACTAGCGGGAGGGCCAACGAGCAGTACTTC. Translation gives CASSITSGRANEQYF. The chain combines TRBV11-1 with TRBJ2-7; TRBD2 matches 13 bases. Germline V gives CDR1 SGHAT, CDR2 FQDESV (reference sequence). V was pared by 5 bases and J by 5 bases, with 6 bases of the junction left unmatched. The CDR3 consists of 15 residues.

As for this clonotype: Sequence at one end of the junction differs from germline and may be a read error. The rearrangement uses TRBV4-1 and TRBJ2-1; 9 nucleotides agree with TRBD2. The CDR3 is made up of 17 amino acids. CDR1 and CDR2 (germline): MGHRA, YSYEKL. This CDR3 reads CACSQDPSGASYNEQFF. CDR3 DNA sequence: TGCGCCTGCAGCCAAGACCCTAGCGGGGCTTCCTACAATGAGCAGTTCTTC.

The V call is TRBV10-3, the J call TRBJ2-1; 11 bases line up with TRBD2. The tail of the sequence fits TRBJ2-7 better, so the J call may be wrong. Germline V lookup: CDR1 ENHRY, CDR2 SYGVKD. This CDR3 has 14 amino acids. CDR3 bases: TGTGCCATGGGGACTAGCGGCCCCTACAATGAGCAGTACTTC. The encoded protein is CAMGTSGPYNEQYF.

The V gene is TRBV20-1, the J gene TRBJ2-1; 7 bases agree with TRBD1. The trim removed 4 bases at V and 2 bases at J, leaving 11 bases unmatched. Per the germline V gene, CDR1 is DFQATT and CDR2 is SNEGSKA (reference sequence). CDR3 length: 16 amino acids. The CDR3 DNA is TGCAGTGCTACTGGAGCGACAGGGCGAACCTACAATGAGCAGTTCTTC. It yields the protein CSATGATGRTYNEQFF.

The J gene is TRBJ2-1, the V gene TRBV6-4, with a possible D match to TRBD2 (6 bases). V lost 4 bases and J 9 bases, leaving 13 bases between the germline ends. Germline V lookup: CDR1 MRHNA, CDR2 SNTAGT. CDR3 length: 13 amino acids. DNA for the CDR3: TGTGCCAGCAGTGCTCAACGCGGGATTGAGCAGTTCTTC. Translation gives CASSAQRGIEQFF.

This clonotype was seen many times. The rearrangement links TRBV7-2 to TRBJ2-1; 7 bases match TRBD2. V was clipped by 2 bases and J by 5 bases; unmatched bases: 15. The CDR3 consists of 18 residues. CDR1 and CDR2 (germline): SGHTA, FQGNSA. This CDR3 reads CASSLLTPQREVNNEQFF. CDR3 coding DNA: TGTGCCAGCAGCTTACTCACCCCGCAACGGGAGGTAAACAATGAGCAGTTCTTC.

This clonotype was recorded a few times. The chain carries TRBV5-5 and TRBJ2-1, with a tentative D call TRBD2 (5 bases). The CDR3 has 15 residues. In germline, CDR1 is SGHKS, CDR2 YYEKEE (reference sequence). V was clipped by 1 base and J by 3 bases, with 11 bases between them. CDR3 nucleotide sequence: TGTGCCAGCAGCTTGTCAGAGGGTGGCTACAATGAGCAGTTCTTC. It yields the protein CASSLSEGGYNEQFF.

This clonotype has more than one count but fewer than ten. The chain employs TRBV5-1 and TRBJ2-7; D remains unclear. Trimming took 5 bases from V and 2 from J, leaving 11 bases between them. Germline V lookup: CDR1 SGHRS, CDR2 YFSETQ. This CDR3 contains 13 residues. The CDR3, as DNA: TGCGCCAGCAGTAAAGGACGGACCTACGAGCAGTACTTC. It is translated as CASSKGRTYEQYF.

The chain combines TRBV13 with TRBJ2-6; TRBD2 matches at 13 bases. The CDR3 length is 17 residues. J was trimmed by 3 bases and V by 5 bases; bases with no gene match: 4. Germline V gene sequence: CDR1 PRHDT, CDR2 FYEKMQ (reference sequence). CDR3: CASSRLAGGDGANVLTF. The CDR3 DNA reads as TGTGCCAGCAGCCGACTAGCGGGAGGAGATGGGGCCAACGTCCTGACTTTC.

This clonotype was seen ten or more times. In DNA, the CDR3 is TGTGCCAGCAGCCCCTCCCCCGGTCCAGGACTCCGACCTAATACGGATACGCAGTATTTT. Its protein product is CASSPSPGPGLRPNTDTQYF. This rearrangement joins TRBV9 to TRBJ2-3; a weak D match, TRBD2 (5 bases). From germline, CDR1 is SGDLS and CDR2 YYNGEE. The V gene lost 4 bases and the J gene lost 6 bases, with 33 bases spanning the gap. The CDR3 has 20 residues.

The chain couples TRBV20-1 to TRBJ2-3; tentatively, D is TRBD1 (6 bases). CDR1 DFQATT and CDR2 SNEGSKA come from the germline V gene (reference sequence). The CDR3 has 16 amino acids. V lost 3 bases and J lost 2, with 18 bases in between. The CDR3 nucleotides are TGCAGTGCTAGCGACGTAGGCAGGGGCGACACAGATACGCAGTATTTT. Translation: CSASDVGRGDTDTQYF.

Many counts were recorded for this clonotype. The chain recombines TRBV4-2 with TRBJ2-3; D call uncertain. CDR3 length: 14 residues. The V gene lost 1 base and the J gene lost 6 bases, with 11 bases spanning the gap. From germline, CDR1 is LGHNA and CDR2 YNFKEQ. The CDR3 coding sequence is TGTGCCAGCAGCCAAGGAACTAATGGGGATACGCAGTATTTT. Protein: CASSQGTNGDTQYF.

This clonotype was counted ten times or more. The V gene is TRBV20-1, the J gene TRBJ2-4, with D unresolved. The CDR3 is 15 residues long. V dropped 6 bases and J dropped 0 bases, with 15 bases sitting between them. CDR1 DFQATT and CDR2 SNEGSKA come from the germline V gene (reference sequence). The CDR3: CSAGRTELAKNIQYF. The CDR3 DNA reads TGCAGTGCCGGACGGACGGAGCTAGCCAAAAACATTCAGTACTTC.

This clonotype showed up just a few times. V usage is TRBV9 and J usage is TRBJ2-5; D perhaps matches TRBD1 (5 bases). The V gene lost 2 bases and the J gene lost 4 bases, with 15 bases spanning the gap. Germline CDR1 SGDLS, CDR2 YYNGEE. The CDR3 length is 15 residues. The CDR3 loop reads CASSVRQGRIETQYF. In nucleotides, the CDR3 is TGTGCCAGCAGCGTCCGGCAGGGTAGGATAGAGACCCAGTACTTC.

This clonotype was observed a handful of times. The rearrangement links TRBV5-1 to TRBJ2-7; D unresolved. V lost 3 bases and J lost 2, with 9 bases in between. There are 13 residues in the CDR3. CDR1 is SGHRS, CDR2 YFSETQ, per germline. The CDR3 protein is CASSSAPTYEQYF. CDR3 in DNA: TGCGCCAGCAGCTCAGCGCCCACCTACGAGCAGTACTTC.

This clonotype turned up a few times. The genes are TRBV3-1 and TRBJ2-5; 7 bases agree with TRBD2. The CDR3 loop spans 16 amino acids. The V segment lost 1 base and the J segment 4 bases; nucleotides outside the gene matches: 9. Germline CDR1 LGHDT, CDR2 YNNKEL (reference sequence). The CDR3 region is CASSQGARASGETQYF. As DNA, the CDR3 is TGTGCCAGCAGCCAAGGAGCGAGGGCTAGCGGAGAGACCCAGTACTTC.

The sample holds a few counts of this clonotype. The V gene is TRBV29-1, the J gene TRBJ2-1; no reliable D call. The CDR3 loop spans 14 amino acids. V lost 4 bases and J 3 bases, leaving 13 bases between the germline ends. CDR1 is SQVTM, CDR2 ANQGSEA, per germline. This CDR3 is CSVASTNFYNEQFF. The CDR3 coding sequence is TGCAGCGTTGCTTCGACCAACTTCTACAATGAGCAGTTCTTC.

This clonotype came up once. The chain has TRBV27 and TRBJ2-7; 7 nucleotides agree with TRBD2. The ends lost 5 bases at V and 1 base at J; junction bases unmatched: 11. CDR3 length: 16 amino acids. From germline, CDR1 is MNHEY and CDR2 SMNVEV (reference sequence). CDR3 sequence: CASSPNLRERSYEQYF. In DNA form, the CDR3 reads TGTGCCAGCAGTCCCAACTTGCGGGAGAGGTCCTACGAGCAGTACTTC.

This clonotype was observed a handful of times. The chain has TRBV20-1 and TRBJ1-2; the match to TRBD1 covers 9 bases. With V trimmed by 6 bases and J by 8 bases, 7 bases remained unmatched. The CDR3 length is 12 residues. CDR1 is DFQATT and CDR2 is SNEGSKA in the germline V gene (reference sequence). CDR3 sequence: CSATGGVRGYTF. In nucleotides, the CDR3 is TGCAGTGCAACAGGGGGCGTTAGGGGCTACACCTTC.

The rearrangement joins TRBV7-9 to TRBJ2-1, with no clear D. Deletions cut 1 base from V and 8 bases from J, with 9 bases between. The CDR3 totals 13 residues. From germline, CDR1 is SEHNR and CDR2 FQNEAQ (reference sequence). CDR3 sequence (DNA): TGTGCCAGCAGCTTAGGGGGTGTGGATGAGCAGTTCTTC. The encoded protein is CASSLGGVDEQFF.

At least ten counts were recorded for this clonotype. This chain connects TRBV6-1 to TRBJ2-1; D remains unclear. The germline CDR1 and CDR2 sequences are MNHNS and SASEGT. Trimming removed 8 bases from V and 5 bases from J, with 7 bases in between. The CDR3 contains 11 residues. The CDR3 DNA follows: TGTGCCAGCCGAGCCAACAATGAGCAGTTCTTC. Its translation is CASRANNEQFF.

The chain links TRBV5-1 to TRBJ2-5; D call uncertain. The CDR3 is made up of 14 amino acids. CDR1 and CDR2 (germline): SGHRS, YFSETQ. V was shortened by 4 bases and J by 11 bases, with 21 bases between the two germline ends. CDR3 region: CASSARHGYNEQYF. The DNA for the CDR3 is TGCGCCAGCAGCGCAAGACACGGCTACAATGAGCAGTACTTC.

This clonotype has more than one count but fewer than ten. The V gene is TRBV11-2, the J gene TRBJ2-1, with 11 bases fitting TRBD2. Germline V CDR1 and CDR2: SGHAT, FQNNGV. J was trimmed by 8 bases and V by 4 bases; bases with no gene match: 7. The CDR3 spans 15 residues. For the CDR3, the DNA is TGTGCCAGCAGCTCCACTAGCGGGAGACTCTATGAGCAGTTCTTC. It codes for CASSSTSGRLYEQFF.